The sequence of this T cell receptor (beta chain) was determined in a study of blood T cell repertoires in COVID-19. Looking at the study overall: Sample material is recorded as cDNA or gDNA derived from T cells, B-cell-depleted T cells, or PBMCs.

Participants' reported clinical history set cohort assignment. In the original analysis: The authors estimated nucleated cell counts from reference gene primer amplification. Clones were sequenced by immunoSEQ multiplex PCR, and TCRdb holds only the in-frame ones, with some missing. V and J calls and clone size are as listed in that table; D and trimming were resolved from the DNA. The table shows around 310,000 clones, with over 85% occurring only once. Material: PBMCs or T cells enriched from blood (not recorded which). The sequence derives from a woman between 25 and 40 years old who had recovered from COVID-19.

The CDR3 coding sequence is TGTGCCAGTAGTCTTAGGACTAGCGGGAGGGCCGGGTCTTTTGGCGATACGCAGTATTTT. It encodes CASSLRTSGRAGSFGDTQYF. The chain joins TRBV19 to TRBJ2-3; 15 bases fit TRBD2. With 5 bases clipped from V and 6 bases from J, the junction kept 18 bases outside the gene matches. Looked up from germline, CDR1 is LNHDA and CDR2 is SQIVND (reference sequence). There are 20 residues in the CDR3.